Sequencing of this T cell receptor (beta chain) was carried out in a study of identifying expanded T cells in peripheral blood. Study findings and constraints: Approximately two-week clone count variance significantly increased as total template count grew. Around 1.2 clones differed between technical replicates, versus approximately 17 and 20 over time.

Only in-frame clones appear in the TCRdb table, and some are missing; sequencing was by immunoSEQ multiplex PCR. The table lists approximately 94,000 clones, approximately 89% of them singletons, with 5.5% in the top ten. As regards this clone: Its antigen is unidentified.

During the collection period, no donor immune events like infections were recorded. Germline loops: CDR1 KGHSH, CDR2 LQKENI. The CDR3 spans 14 residues. Trimming stripped 3 bases from V and 3 bases from J, with 11 bases between. The TCR sequence derives from a person aged 18 to 69 in good health. Sequencing was carried out using blood. This chain joins TRBV18 and TRBJ1-1; D unclear. CDR3 DNA: TGTGCCAGCTCACCTTCAACCGAGGACACTGAAGCTTTCTTT. Its translation: CASSPSTEDTEAFF.